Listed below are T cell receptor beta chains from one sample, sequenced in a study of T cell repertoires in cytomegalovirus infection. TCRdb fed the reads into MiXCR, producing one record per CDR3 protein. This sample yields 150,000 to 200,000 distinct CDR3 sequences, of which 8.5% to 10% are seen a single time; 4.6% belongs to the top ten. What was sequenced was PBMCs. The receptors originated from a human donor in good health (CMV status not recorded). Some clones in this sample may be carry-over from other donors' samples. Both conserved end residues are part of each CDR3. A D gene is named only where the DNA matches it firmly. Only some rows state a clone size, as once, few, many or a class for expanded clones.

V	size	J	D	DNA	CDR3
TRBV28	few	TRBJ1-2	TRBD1	TGTGCCAGCAGGACAGGGGGGTTCTATGGCTACACCTTC	CASRTGGFYGYTF
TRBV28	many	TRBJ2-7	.	TGTGCCAGCAGTTTATATGCCTACGAGCAGTACTTC	CASSLYAYEQYF
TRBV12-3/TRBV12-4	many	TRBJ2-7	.	TGTGCCAGCAGTCCTTACAGGGGGGGCAGCAACGAGCAGTACTTC	CASSPYRGGSNEQYF
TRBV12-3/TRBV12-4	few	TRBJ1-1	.	TGTGCCAGCACCACCAGCGGGGTGGACACTGAAGCTTTCTTT	CASTTSGVDTEAFF
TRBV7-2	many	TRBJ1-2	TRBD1	TGTGCCAGCAGCCCAACGTGGACAGGTACTGGAGGCTACACCTTC	CASSPTWTGTGGYTF
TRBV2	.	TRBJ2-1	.	TGTGCCAGCAGTGAAGAGTTGTACAATGAGCAGTTCTTC	CASSEELYNEQFF
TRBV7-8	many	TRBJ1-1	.	TGTGCCAGCAGCTTAGATGGACATGCTGAAGCTTTCTTT	CASSLDGHAEAFF
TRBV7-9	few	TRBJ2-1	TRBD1	TGTGCCAGCAGCCCCTGGACAGGGGTAGGCAATGAGCAGTTCTTC	CASSPWTGVGNEQFF
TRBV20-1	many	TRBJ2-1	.	TGCAGTGCTAGAGATGGCGGCAGACTAAATGAGCAGTTCTTC	CSARDGGRLNEQFF
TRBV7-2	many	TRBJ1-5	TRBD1	TGTGCCAGCAGCCCAGGGGACAGGGAAAATCAGCCCCAGCATTTT	CASSPGDRENQPQHF